The 24 T cell receptor beta chains below were found in one sample sequenced in a study of beta chain features in type 1 diabetes. Their antigens are not known. Investigators reverse transcribed all isolated RNA, so they sequenced expressed TCRB transcripts. Method: immunoSEQ multiplex PCR; TCRdb's copy keeps in-frame clones and lacks some. The data show about 340,000 clones, approximately 15% seen once. General study findings and limits: Type 1 diabetes patients had moderately but significantly shorter TCRB CDR3s in all four CD4+ subsets.

The specimen was naive CD4+ T cells from blood. The source of these receptors is a young woman with type 1 diabetes.

The V and J genes are TRBV7-9 and TRBJ1-3; D unclear. The CDR3 totals 16 residues. Deletions cut 8 bases from V and 0 bases from J, with 17 bases between. The germline V gene encodes CDR1 SEHNR and CDR2 FQNEAQ (reference sequence). In DNA, the CDR3 is TGTGCCAGCGGTATGGGCAGTCTTCTCTCTGGAAACACCATATATTTT. It encodes CASGMGSLLSGNTIYF.

The V and J genes are TRBV18 and TRBJ2-7, with D perhaps TRBD1 (6 bases). CDR3 length equals 14 residues. Germline V gives CDR1 KGHSH, CDR2 LQKENI. Trimming left V 0 bases short and J 6 bases short, with 12 bases between. The CDR3 region is CASSPPTGYGEQYF. CDR3 nucleotide sequence: TGTGCCAGCTCACCACCTACAGGGTATGGCGAGCAGTACTTC.

The V and J genes are TRBV28 and TRBJ2-7; TRBD1 aligns across 11 bases. This CDR3 spans 15 amino acids. Germline V gene lookup returns CDR1 MDHEN and CDR2 SYDVKM. Unmatched junction bases numbered 6, after V lost 5 bases and J lost 3 bases. In DNA form, the CDR3 reads TGTGCCAGCAGTGCTCCGGGACAGGGGGACTACGAGCAGTACTTC. Translation: CASSAPGQGDYEQYF.

The rearrangement uses TRBV6-6 and TRBJ2-5; D is unresolved. The CDR3 extends over 14 amino acids. The germline V gene encodes CDR1 MNHNY and CDR2 SVGAGI (reference sequence). V dropped 0 bases and J dropped 5 bases, with 10 bases sitting between them. The CDR3: CASSYSAGWETQYF. DNA for the CDR3: TGTGCCAGCAGTTACTCGGCCGGGTGGGAGACCCAGTACTTC.

This clone was counted between two and nine times. This chain uses TRBV5-1 with TRBJ2-3; TRBD1 is a possible D gene (7 bases). The CDR3 runs to 14 residues. Germline CDR1 SGHRS, CDR2 YFSETQ. Trimming removed 7 bases from V and 0 bases from J, with 12 bases in between. In nucleotides, the CDR3 is TGCGCCAGCTCACAGGGGACTAGCACAGATACGCAGTATTTT. Translated: CASSQGTSTDTQYF.

There are a few counts of this clone. The chain carries TRBV2 and TRBJ2-1, with 16 bases that match TRBD2. The CDR3 totals 18 residues. V trimming: 6 bases; J trimming: 1 base; junction bases outside the gene matches: 6. The germline CDR1 and CDR2 sequences are SNHLY and FYNNEI. CDR3 coding DNA: TGTGCCAGCAGCCCGGGACTAGCGGGAGGGCCTTCCTACAATGAGCAGTTCTTC. The encoded protein is CASSPGLAGGPSYNEQFF. The whole variable domain, remainder taken from reference TRBV2 and TRBJ2-1, is EPEVTQTPSHQVTQMGQEVILRCVPISNHLYFYWYRQILGQKVEFLVSFYNNEISEKSEIFDDQFSVERPDGSNFTLKIRSTKLEDSAMYFCASSPGLAGGPSYNEQFFGPGTRLTVL.

The genes are TRBV28 and TRBJ2-7, with TRBD2 matching over 9 bases. Germline V gene data show CDR1 as MDHEN and CDR2 as SYDVKM. V trimming: 5 bases; J trimming: 7 bases; junction bases outside the gene matches: 12. This CDR3 spans 15 amino acids. This CDR3 is CASSPTGGRAGEQYF. CDR3 in DNA: TGTGCCAGCAGTCCCACTGGCGGGAGGGCCGGAGAGCAGTACTTC.

The CDR3 here is CASSPQTGENTEAFF. The CDR3 DNA reads as TGTGCCAGCAGCCCTCAGACAGGGGAGAACACTGAAGCTTTCTTT. This chain joins TRBV6-5 and TRBJ1-1; 8 bases align to TRBD1. Germline assignment: CDR1 MNHEY and CDR2 SVGAGI. This CDR3 has 15 residues. J was trimmed by 1 base and V by 6 bases; bases with no gene match: 7.

This chain connects TRBV28 to TRBJ2-3; TRBD1 aligns across 8 bases. V shed 3 bases, J shed 2 bases, and the junction held 1 base outside the gene matches. The CDR3 sequence is 14 residues long. CDR1 is MDHEN and CDR2 is SYDVKM in the germline V gene. The CDR3 here is CASSLTGATDTQYF. The CDR3 DNA reads as TGTGCCAGCAGTTTGACAGGGGCCACAGATACGCAGTATTTT. Combining the CDR3 with reference TRBV28 and TRBJ2-3 gives the whole variable domain DVKVTQSSRYLVKRTGEKVFLECVQDMDHENMFWYRQDPGLGLRLIYFSYDVKMKEKGDIPEGYSVSREKKERFSLILESASTNQTSMYLCASSLTGATDTQYFGPGTRLTVL.

The V and J genes are TRBV10-2 and TRBJ2-1, with D possibly being TRBD1 (5 bases). Deletions cut 10 bases from V and 8 bases from J, with 15 bases between. Per germline, CDR1 WSHSY and CDR2 SAAADI. This CDR3 has 12 residues. The CDR3 region has the DNA TGCGCCACCCAGGGAAGTTCGTATGAGCAGTTCTTC. The encoded protein is CATQGSSYEQFF.

This clone was counted between two and nine times. The chain links TRBV28 to TRBJ2-7, with TRBD2 matching 7 bases. Germline CDR1 MDHEN, CDR2 SYDVKM. The CDR3 extends over 15 amino acids. V dropped 6 bases and J dropped 3; count of bases not matched to a gene: 11. The CDR3 spells CASSPSGEVSYEQYF. CDR3 sequence (DNA): TGTGCCAGCAGCCCCAGCGGGGAGGTGAGCTACGAGCAGTACTTC.

This chain links TRBV6-5 with TRBJ2-4; 11 bases match TRBD2. This CDR3 is 15 amino acids long. From germline, CDR1 is MNHEY and CDR2 SVGAGI. With V trimmed by 4 bases and J by 6 bases, 5 bases remained unmatched. The CDR3 DNA reads TGTGCCAGCAGTTCTCGACTAGCGGGACCAAACATTCAGTACTTC. It yields the protein CASSSRLAGPNIQYF.

This clone was seen more than once but under ten times. V usage is TRBV29-1 and J usage is TRBJ1-3; possibly TRBD1 for D (6 bases). Germline V gives CDR1 SQVTM, CDR2 ANQGSEA. Between the trimmed V and J ends, which lost 5 bases and 4 bases, there was a span of 15 bases. The CDR3 has 14 amino acids. The CDR3 sequence is CSVSQGYLGNTIYF. The CDR3 DNA sequence: TGCAGCGTTTCACAGGGTTATCTGGGAAACACCATATATTTT.

This clone showed up just a few times. This CDR3 is CSVAGTQGPAIGTDTQYF. CDR3 sequence (DNA): TGCAGCGTTGCGGGCACACAGGGGCCCGCGATCGGGACAGATACGCAGTATTTT. The chain combines TRBV29-1 with TRBJ2-3; 7 bases map to TRBD1. The V and J ends lost 4 bases and 3 bases, in that order; junction bases with no gene match: 19. Looked up from germline, CDR1 is SQVTM and CDR2 is ANQGSEA. This CDR3 region has 18 residues.

This clone was seen more than once but under ten times. The chain couples TRBV25-1 to TRBJ2-3; possible D gene TRBD1, 6 bases. The CDR3 sequence is 15 residues long. Germline CDR1 MGHDK, CDR2 SYGVNS. The V and J ends lost 4 bases and 0 bases respectively, with 11 bases between them. The CDR3 region has the DNA TGTGCCAGCAGTGGCGTACAGGGAAGCACAGATACGCAGTATTTT. It codes for CASSGVQGSTDTQYF.

This clone was detected a few times. The V call is TRBV11-2, the J call TRBJ2-1, with 13 bases that match TRBD2. J was trimmed by 9 bases and V by 5 bases; bases with no gene match: 7. Germline V gives CDR1 SGHAT, CDR2 FQNNGV. CDR3 size: 15 residues. The CDR3 is CASSGYGTSGTEQFF. CDR3 nucleotide sequence: TGTGCCAGCAGCGGATATGGGACTAGCGGGACTGAGCAGTTCTTC.

In this sample, this clone turned up a few times. The chain joins TRBV11-2 to TRBJ2-7; a possible D gene is TRBD2 (6 bases). V lost 4 bases, J lost 9 bases, and 16 bases lay in between. This CDR3 region has 13 residues. Per the germline V gene, CDR1 is SGHAT and CDR2 is FQNNGV. The CDR3 DNA reads TGTGCCAGCAGCTCAAGACTAGAAGGACGGCAGTACGTC. Translation: CASSSRLEGRQYV.

This clone was found a few times. The V gene is TRBV6-5, the J gene TRBJ2-3; D remains unclear. The CDR3 contains 14 residues. The germline V gene has CDR1 MNHEY and CDR2 SVGAGI. V was pared by 6 bases and J by 1 base, with 11 bases between. DNA for the CDR3: TGTGCCAGCAGAATAGCTTTCGGCACAGATACGCAGTATTTT. Translated: CASRIAFGTDTQYF.

This clone was found a few times. This chain uses TRBV5-4 with TRBJ1-2; 7 bases line up with TRBD1. CDR1 SGHNT and CDR2 YYREEE come from the germline V gene (reference sequence). This CDR3 comprises 13 residues. The junction had 1 base not matched to a gene; V was cut back by 1 base and J by 4 bases. The DNA of the CDR3 is TGTGCCAGCAGCTTGTGGGACAGCTATGGCTACACCTTC. It codes for CASSLWDSYGYTF.

The gene calls are TRBV1 and TRBJ2-7; the D call TRBD1 from the table was never checked on the DNA. TRBV1 is labeled a pseudogene. The CDR3 is made up of 15 amino acids. CDR3 residues: CTSSQGFDISYEQYV. CDR3 coding DNA: TGCACCAGCAGCCAAGGTTTCGACATCTCCTACGAGCAGTACGTC.

The CDR3 nucleotides are TGTGCCAGCACCGACCTAGCGGGAGGTTCCTACGAGCAGTACTTC. This sequence encodes CASTDLAGGSYEQYF. The chain uses TRBV28 and TRBJ2-7, with 11 bases identical to TRBD2. The CDR3 is 15 amino acids. Germline V gene data show CDR1 as MDHEN and CDR2 as SYDVKM. J was trimmed by 1 base and V by 7 bases; bases with no gene match: 6.

This clone showed up just a few times. DNA for the CDR3: TGTGCCAGCGGCCGGAGTCGCTACGAGCAGTACTTC. It codes for CASGRSRYEQYF. J is TRBJ2-7 and V is TRBV7-2; D not resolved. CDR3 length: 12 residues. CDR1 and CDR2 (germline): SGHTA, FQGNSA. The V and J ends lost 8 bases and 3 bases respectively, with 11 bases between them.

In this sample, this clone turned up a few times. The CDR3 DNA follows: TGTGCCAGCAGCGTAGCGGGAGTAGGGGCAGATACGCAGTATTTT. Translation: CASSVAGVGADTQYF. The chain carries TRBV9 and TRBJ2-3, with D maybe TRBD2 (6 bases). Trimming left V 0 bases short and J 4 bases short, with 12 bases between. This CDR3 spans 15 amino acids. Germline V gene lookup returns CDR1 SGDLS and CDR2 YYNGEE.

The chain recombines TRBV28 with TRBJ2-7; TRBD2 aligns across 8 bases. This CDR3 is 15 amino acids long. CDR1 MDHEN and CDR2 SYDVKM come from the germline V gene. J gave up 2 bases and V 3 bases, and 6 bases lay outside the gene matches. The CDR3 DNA is TGTGCCAGCAGTTTGGGGGCTAGCGGGCCCTACGAGCAGTACTTC. Its translation: CASSLGASGPYEQYF.